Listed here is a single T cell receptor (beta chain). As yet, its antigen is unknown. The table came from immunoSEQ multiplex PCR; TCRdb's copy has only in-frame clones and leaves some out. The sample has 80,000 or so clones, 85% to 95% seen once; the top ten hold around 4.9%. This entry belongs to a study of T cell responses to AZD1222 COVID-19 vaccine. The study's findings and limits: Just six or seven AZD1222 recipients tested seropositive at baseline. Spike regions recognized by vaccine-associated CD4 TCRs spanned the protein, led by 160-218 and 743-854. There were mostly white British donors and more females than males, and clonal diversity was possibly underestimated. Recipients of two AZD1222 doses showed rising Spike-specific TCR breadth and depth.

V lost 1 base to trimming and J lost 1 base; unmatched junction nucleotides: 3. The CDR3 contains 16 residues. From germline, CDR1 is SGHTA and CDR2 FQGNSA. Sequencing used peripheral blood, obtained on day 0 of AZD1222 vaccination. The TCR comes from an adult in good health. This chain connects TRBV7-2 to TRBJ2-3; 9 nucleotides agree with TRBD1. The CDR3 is CASSLDTGGGTDTQYF. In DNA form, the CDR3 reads TGTGCCAGCAGCTTAGATACAGGGGGCGGCACAGATACGCAGTATTTT.